This TCR beta chain was obtained from a study of cytomegalovirus exposure and HLA in healthy donors. Study-level background: Genetic ancestry analysis placed approximately 80% of the 350 to 500 donors that were genotyped in the Caucasian-associated cluster. Findings of the study overall: Presence/absence analyses assumed roughly uniform sequencing depth across donors, which may not hold. Earlier analysis found most TCR beta V segments productive about 90% or about 30% of the time. Follow-up analysis later connected one missense variant in DCLRE1C with trimming of TCR beta V- and J-genes.

As for this clone: What it binds is unknown.

CDR1 is GTSNPN and CDR2 is SVGIG in the germline V gene (reference sequence). CDR3 length equals 12 residues. The germline V and J ends were trimmed by 5 bases and 2 bases, with 9 bases remaining between them. 13 Jbeta primers and 60 Vbeta primers were used for the PCR. Here immunoSEQ multiplex PCR was the method, and the copy in TCRdb shows in-frame clones only, minus some. This sample yields fewer than 90,000 clones, of which around 70% are seen a single time; about 7.4% belongs to the top ten. The V gene is TRBV30, the J gene TRBJ1-2; D is ambiguous. The origin of this receptor is a man aged 35-49 years in good health and CMV-seropositive. The sequencing sample was made of PBMCs. The CDR3 nucleotides are TGTGCCTGGGCCCGAGGGAACTATGGCTACACCTTC. This codes for CAWARGNYGYTF.